Described below is a single T cell receptor beta chain sequence and its context. This sample was taken from a study of blood T cell repertoires in COVID-19. Study in general: T cells, B-cell-depleted T cells, or PBMCs provided the cDNA or gDNA that served as material.

The germline CDR1 and CDR2 sequences are WNHNN and SYGVQD (reference sequence). This CDR3 is 15 amino acids long. V was clipped by 2 bases and J by 4 bases, with 12 bases between them. TCRdb keeps only in-frame clones here, not all; method: immunoSEQ multiplex PCR. The sample includes around 130,000 clones, around 85% of them seen just once. The chain uses TRBV10-1 and TRBJ2-1, with D perhaps TRBD1 (5 bases). The receptor was isolated from a woman in her fifties or sixties with acute or convalescent COVID-19. Sequencing used peripheral blood. The CDR3 is CASSEARGPYNEQFF. The CDR3, as DNA: TGCGCCAGCAGTGAGGCTAGGGGCCCGTACAATGAGCAGTTCTTC.